This TCR beta chain was captured in a study of beta chain features in type 1 diabetes. The CDR3 extends over 13 amino acids. Germline lookup yields CDR1 MNHNY and CDR2 SVGAGI (reference sequence). Sequencing targeted expressed TCRB transcripts, as all isolated RNA had been reverse transcribed. Here immunoSEQ multiplex PCR was the method, and the copy in TCRdb shows in-frame clones only, minus some. The sample has a few hundred thousand clones, 27% seen once. On this clone: The junction differs from germline at one of its ends, possibly a read error. Different DNA sequences within this sample yield the same CDR3.

The V and J genes are TRBV6-6 and TRBJ1-4, with 7 bases aligning to TRBD1. The source material was central memory CD4+ T cells from blood. The TCR originated in a man aged 30-40 years in good health. The CDR3 region has the DNA TGTGCAAGCAGTTACTGGGACAGCGAAAAACTGTTTTTT. It specifies CASSYWDSEKLFF.